This is a list of T cell receptor beta chains from one sample in a study of cytomegalovirus exposure and HLA in healthy donors. Sequencing used immunoSEQ multiplex PCR; TCRdb keeps in-frame clones, though not all of them. The sample holds about 58,000 clones, over 85% seen once. Sequencing input: PBMCs. These receptor sequences come from a man between 18 and 35 years old in good health and CMV-seronegative. Both conserved end residues are part of each CDR3. The D gene is left open where the match is weak.

>TRBV10-3|TRBJ1-2|.
CATDPTGNYGYTF
>TRBV6-1|TRBJ2-7|TRBD1
CAGQGAPYEQYF
>TRBV7-6|TRBJ2-5|TRBD1
CASSLRGQGAGETQYF
>TRBV27|TRBJ2-7|TRBD2
CATRGLAGGPPPYEQYF
>TRBV27|TRBJ2-1|.
CASSLWAGTGNEQFF
>TRBV6-1|TRBJ1-2|TRBD1
CASSRRTGNYGYTF
>TRBV6-6|TRBJ2-5|TRBD1
CASSYGTGGPEETQYF
>TRBV6-1|TRBJ2-7|TRBD2
CASRYSGTSGSEQYF
>TRBV14|TRBJ1-1|.
CASSPWEGKAEAFF
>TRBV19|TRBJ2-1|.
CASSINTGSGIGSEQFF
>TRBV7-9|TRBJ2-5|.
CASTPWGTQETQYF
>TRBV27|TRBJ1-1|.
CASRPNRQRNTEAFF
>TRBV14|TRBJ2-2|.
CASSQGPYTGELFF
>TRBV7-9|TRBJ1-4|.
CASSPSYRAANEKLFF
>TRBV7-8|TRBJ2-2|TRBD2
CASSFRTSGNTGELFF
>TRBV28|TRBJ1-5|TRBD1
CASRNTGGTGQPQHF
>TRBV5-8|TRBJ1-1|TRBD1
CASSYRGEAFF
>TRBV5-6|TRBJ2-5|TRBD1
CASSLPQGEETQYF
>TRBV19|TRBJ2-6|TRBD2
CASTPGGIGSGANVLTF
>TRBV9|TRBJ2-7|.
CASSAEPSSYEQYF
>TRBV9|TRBJ2-2|.
CASRGPGGELFF
>TRBV28|TRBJ2-7|.
CASSSVTQTRITYEQYF
>TRBV10-3|TRBJ1-2|.
CAISERQDRGYTF
>TRBV4-1|TRBJ2-3|TRBD2
CASSQGVWRERADTQYF
>TRBV6-5|TRBJ1-2|.
CASSYSSGPDYGYTF
>TRBV11-3|TRBJ2-1|.
CASSPRDRVEQFF
>TRBV4-1|TRBJ2-4|.
CASSQDFGLAKNIQYF
>TRBV5-1|TRBJ1-1|.
CASSSLDGENTEAFF
>TRBV2|TRBJ2-2|TRBD1
CASTTDIQGTGELFF
>TRBV28|TRBJ2-7|TRBD1
CASASPGQAYEQYF
>TRBV21-1|TRBJ1-1|.
CASRGSGRVGTEAFF
>TRBV4-1|TRBJ1-5|TRBD1
CASSYGQGNQPQHF
>TRBV7-2|TRBJ1-5|.
CASSLVAIGGIQPQHF
>TRBV21-1|TRBJ2-1|.
CASSSGSSYNEQFF
>TRBV15|TRBJ2-3|.
CATSRGNSGGRTDTQYF
>TRBV4-3|TRBJ2-3|TRBD2
CASSQGHSGTDTQYF
>TRBV18|TRBJ2-3|TRBD1
CASSRQGASTDTQYF
>TRBV2|TRBJ2-5|.
CASSSGTQYF
>TRBV5-8|TRBJ1-5|.
CASSREVDQPQHF
>TRBV4-1|TRBJ2-7|TRBD1
CASSQTTPGQAYEQYF
>TRBV9|TRBJ1-3|TRBD1
CASSDRDSYTSGNTIYF
>TRBV4-1|TRBJ2-1|.
CASSQERYPYNEQFF
>TRBV7-9|TRBJ1-4|TRBD1
CASSQTGTNEKLFF
>TRBV5-1|TRBJ2-3|TRBD2
CASSIGLEGAQKQYF
>TRBV9|TRBJ2-4|TRBD2
CASSVGDSGINIQYF